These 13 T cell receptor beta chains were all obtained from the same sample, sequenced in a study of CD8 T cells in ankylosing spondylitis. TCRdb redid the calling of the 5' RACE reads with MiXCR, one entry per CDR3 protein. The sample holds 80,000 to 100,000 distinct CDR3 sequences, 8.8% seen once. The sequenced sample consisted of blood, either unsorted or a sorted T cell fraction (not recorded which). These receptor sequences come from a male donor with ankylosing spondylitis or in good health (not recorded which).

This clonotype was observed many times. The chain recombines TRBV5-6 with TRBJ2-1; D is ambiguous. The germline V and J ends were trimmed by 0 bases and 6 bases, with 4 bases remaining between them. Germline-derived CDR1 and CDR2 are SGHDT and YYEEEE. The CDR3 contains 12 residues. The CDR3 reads CASSLGVNEQFF. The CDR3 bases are TGTGCCAGCAGCTTGGGAGTCAATGAGCAGTTCTTC.

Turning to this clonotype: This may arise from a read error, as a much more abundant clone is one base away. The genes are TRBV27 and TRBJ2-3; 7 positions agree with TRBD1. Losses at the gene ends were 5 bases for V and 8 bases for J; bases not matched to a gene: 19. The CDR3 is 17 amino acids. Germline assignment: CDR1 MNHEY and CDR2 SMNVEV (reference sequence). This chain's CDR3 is CASSLARSTGVGATQYF. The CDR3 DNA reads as TGTGCCAGCAGTCTCGCCCGGTCTACAGGGGTGGGTGCTACGCAGTATTTT.

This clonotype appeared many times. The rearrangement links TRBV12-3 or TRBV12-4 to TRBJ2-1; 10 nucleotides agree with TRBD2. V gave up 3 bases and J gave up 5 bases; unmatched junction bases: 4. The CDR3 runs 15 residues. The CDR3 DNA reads TGTGCCAGCAGTTTGCATAGCGGGGGGAACAATGAGCAGTTCTTC. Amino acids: CASSLHSGGNNEQFF.

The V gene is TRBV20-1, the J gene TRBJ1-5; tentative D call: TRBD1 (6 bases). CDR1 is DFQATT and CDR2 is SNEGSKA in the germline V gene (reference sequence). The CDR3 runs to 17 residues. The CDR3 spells CCSRDQFWGAGNQPQHF. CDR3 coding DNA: TGCTGCTCTAGAGATCAATTTTGGGGGGCAGGCAATCAGCCCCAGCATTTT.

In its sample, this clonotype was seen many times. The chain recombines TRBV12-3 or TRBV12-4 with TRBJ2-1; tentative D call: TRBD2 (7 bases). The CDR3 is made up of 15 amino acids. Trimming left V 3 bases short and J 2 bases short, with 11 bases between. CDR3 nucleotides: TGTGCCAGCAGTTTTGTAGGGGGGGCCTACAATGAGCAGTTCTTC. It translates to CASSFVGGAYNEQFF.

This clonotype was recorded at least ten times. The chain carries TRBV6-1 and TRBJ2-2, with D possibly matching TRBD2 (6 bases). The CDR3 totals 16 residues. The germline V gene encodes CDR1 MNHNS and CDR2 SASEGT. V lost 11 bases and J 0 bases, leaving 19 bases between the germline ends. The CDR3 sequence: CAASPWGDSNTGELFF. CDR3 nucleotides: TGTGCCGCGTCCCCGTGGGGGGACTCGAACACCGGGGAGCTGTTTTTT.

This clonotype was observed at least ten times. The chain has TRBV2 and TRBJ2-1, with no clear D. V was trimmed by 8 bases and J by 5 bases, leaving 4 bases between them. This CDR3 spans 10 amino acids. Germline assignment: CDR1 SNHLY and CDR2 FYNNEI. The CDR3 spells CASFHNEQFF. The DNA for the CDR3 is TGTGCCAGCTTCCACAATGAGCAGTTCTTC.

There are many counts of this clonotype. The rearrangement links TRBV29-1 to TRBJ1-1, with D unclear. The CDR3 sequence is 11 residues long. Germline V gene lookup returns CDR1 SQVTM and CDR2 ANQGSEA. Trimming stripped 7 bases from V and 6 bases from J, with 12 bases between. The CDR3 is CSARESAEAFF. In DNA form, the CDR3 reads TGCAGCGCGCGGGAGTCCGCTGAAGCTTTCTTT. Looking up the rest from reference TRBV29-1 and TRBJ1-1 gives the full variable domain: SAVISQKPSRDICQRGTSLTIQCQVDSQVTMMFWYRQQPGQSLTLIATANQGSEATYESGFVIDKFPISRPNLTFSTLTVSNMSPEDSSIYLCSARESAEAFFGQGTRLTVV.

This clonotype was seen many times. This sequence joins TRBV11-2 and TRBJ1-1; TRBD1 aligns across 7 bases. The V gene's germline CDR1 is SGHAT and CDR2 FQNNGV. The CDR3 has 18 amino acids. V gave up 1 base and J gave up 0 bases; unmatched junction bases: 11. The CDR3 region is CASSLGSMRGRMNTEAFF. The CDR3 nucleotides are TGTGCCAGCAGCTTAGGTAGTATGAGGGGGCGGATGAACACTGAAGCTTTCTTT.

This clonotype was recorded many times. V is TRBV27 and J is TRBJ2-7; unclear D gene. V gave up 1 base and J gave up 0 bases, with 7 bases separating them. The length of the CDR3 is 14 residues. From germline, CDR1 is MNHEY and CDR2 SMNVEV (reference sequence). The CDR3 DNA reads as TGTGCCAGCAGTTTATACGGCAGCTCCTACGAGCAGTACTTC. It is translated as CASSLYGSSYEQYF.

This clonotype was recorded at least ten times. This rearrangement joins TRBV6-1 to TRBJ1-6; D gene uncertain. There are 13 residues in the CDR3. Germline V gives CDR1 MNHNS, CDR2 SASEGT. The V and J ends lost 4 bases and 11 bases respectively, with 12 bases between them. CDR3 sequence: CASSGLDGAPLHF. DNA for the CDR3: TGTGCCAGCAGTGGCCTCGACGGGGCACCCCTCCACTTT.

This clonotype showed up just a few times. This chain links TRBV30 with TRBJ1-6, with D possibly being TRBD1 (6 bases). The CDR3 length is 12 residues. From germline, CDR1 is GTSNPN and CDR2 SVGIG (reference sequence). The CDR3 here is CAATSGASPLHF. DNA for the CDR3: TGTGCGGCAACCTCAGGGGCTTCACCCCTCCACTTT.

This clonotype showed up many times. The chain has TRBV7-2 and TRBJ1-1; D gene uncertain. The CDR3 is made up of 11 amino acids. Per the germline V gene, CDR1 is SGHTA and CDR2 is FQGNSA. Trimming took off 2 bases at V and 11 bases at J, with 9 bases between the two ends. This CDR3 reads CASSLSGGAFF. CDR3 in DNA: TGTGCCAGCAGCTTATCCGGTGGGGCTTTCTTT.